This T cell receptor beta chain was sequenced during a study of OX40 agonist ivuxolimab in advanced cancers. Generated by immunoSEQ multiplex PCR, the TCRdb table keeps only in-frame clones and is missing some. Altogether over 10,000 clones are present, approximately 78% being singletons, with the ten largest covering around 40%. In the case of this clone: What it binds is unknown.

Per germline, CDR1 MNHNY and CDR2 SVGAGI (reference sequence). This CDR3 spans 15 amino acids. V lost 5 bases to trimming and J lost 10 bases, with 21 bases between them. Study-level findings and limits: Antigens targeted by the expanded peripheral T cells were not determined. Some of the lowest clonal expansion was seen in partial responders at 0.1-3.0 mg/kg.

Specimen: CD4+ or CD8+ T cells sorted from blood, collected in a trial of the OX40 agonist ivuxolimab. The rearrangement joins TRBV6-6 to TRBJ2-1; perhaps TRBD2 as D (6 bases). This TCR was recovered from an adult with an advanced solid tumor such as melanoma, head and neck, liver or kidney cancer. Here the CDR3 reads CASSPTGTGPIEQFF. The CDR3, as DNA: TGTGCCAGCAGTCCCACCGGGACTGGGCCGATAGAGCAGTTCTTC.